Detailed here is one T cell receptor beta chain. Via MiXCR, TCRdb re-called the 5' RACE reads, giving one row per CDR3 protein. The table includes fewer than 250,000 distinct CDR3 sequences, approximately 10% detected once. The V and J ends lost 3 bases and 1 base, in that order; junction bases with no gene match: 10. The CDR3 spans 18 residues. The germline CDR1 and CDR2 sequences are MGHDK and SYGVNS. The sample is drawn from a study of CD8 T cells in ankylosing spondylitis. The source of this sequence is a male donor with ankylosing spondylitis or in good health (not recorded which). This rearrangement joins TRBV25-1 to TRBJ2-2; 8 positions match TRBD1. The sequencing sample was made of blood, either unsorted or a sorted T cell fraction (not recorded which). As DNA, the CDR3 is TGTGCCAGCAGTGATCCCTTCCCCGGGACAGGGAACACCGGGGAGCTGTTTTTT. It specifies CASSDPFPGTGNTGELFF.